This entry lists 15 T cell receptor beta chains sequenced from one sample in a study of radiotherapy plus CTLA-4 blockade in lung cancer. Libraries were prepared by immunoSEQ multiplex PCR; TCRdb keeps only in-frame clonotypes and omits some of them. The profile shows some 110,000 clones, just under 80% of them singletons. The specimen was peripheral blood, collected from a patient treated with radiotherapy plus ipilimumab. The source is a human donor with non-small cell lung cancer who had a partial response to radiotherapy plus ipilimumab.

The chain recombines TRBV27 with TRBJ1-6; D call uncertain. This CDR3 comprises 17 residues. Trimming took 5 bases from V and 0 from J, leaving 14 bases between them. Looked up from germline, CDR1 is MNHEY and CDR2 is SMNVEV (reference sequence). Written as DNA, the CDR3 is TGTGCCAGCAGTGAGGGTAGCCCGAGCTCCTATAATTCACCCCTCCACTTT. Amino acids: CASSEGSPSSYNSPLHF.

This sequence joins TRBV4-1 and TRBJ1-5; D gene ambiguous. The CDR3 runs 16 residues. Germline V gene lookup returns CDR1 MGHRA and CDR2 YSYEKL. The V gene lost 0 bases and the J gene lost 2 bases, with 11 bases spanning the gap. CDR3 bases: TGCGCCAGCAGCCAAGATCAAGACTCAGGCAATCAGCCCCAGCATTTT. Translation gives CASSQDQDSGNQPQHF.

CDR3 sequence reads: CASSMAATSTDTQYF. The CDR3 region has the DNA TGTGCCAGTAGTATGGCGGCCACGAGCACAGATACGCAGTATTTT. The rearrangement links TRBV19 to TRBJ2-3; no reliable D call. Germline assignment: CDR1 LNHDA and CDR2 SQIVND (reference sequence). V lost 3 bases, J lost 0 bases, and 10 bases lay in between. This CDR3 contains 15 residues.

In this sample, this clone turned up a few times. V is TRBV27 and J is TRBJ2-3; D is uncertain. V was clipped by 6 bases and J by 2 bases, with 12 bases between them. Germline values: CDR1 MNHEY, CDR2 SMNVEV (reference sequence). The CDR3 has 14 amino acids. In nucleotides, the CDR3 is TGTGCCAGCAGCTTAGGAGTACACACAGATACGCAGTATTTT. Its translation: CASSLGVHTDTQYF.

The rearrangement links TRBV5-1 to TRBJ2-5; D possibly corresponds to TRBD2 (5 bases). This CDR3 has 15 residues. V was shortened by 2 bases and J by 5 bases, with 16 bases between the two germline ends. Germline V CDR1 and CDR2: SGHRS, YFSETQ. DNA for the CDR3: TGCGCCAGCAGCTTAACGGGAATCGCTGGTGAGACCCAGTACTTC. Translation gives CASSLTGIAGETQYF.

J is TRBJ2-3 and V is TRBV7-9; D is unresolved. Germline loops: CDR1 SEHNR, CDR2 FQNEAQ (reference sequence). V was clipped by 8 bases and J by 4 bases, with 7 bases between them. The CDR3 runs 11 residues. CDR3 loop: CASQNSDTQYF. The CDR3, as DNA: TGTGCCAGCCAAAACTCAGATACGCAGTATTTT. Full variable domain (outside the CDR3, taken from reference TRBV7-9 and TRBJ2-3): DTGVSQNPRHKITKRGQNVTFRCDPISEHNRLYWYRQTLGQGPEFLTYFQNEAQLEKSRLLSDRFSAERPKGSFSTLEIQRTEQGDSAMYLCASQNSDTQYFGPGTRLTVL.

J is TRBJ2-3 and V is TRBV19, with TRBD2 identical over 7 bases. CDR3 length equals 15 residues. CDR1 and CDR2 from the germline V gene are LNHDA and SQIVND (reference sequence). The V and J ends lost 5 bases and 2 bases, in that order; junction bases with no gene match: 7. CDR3 sequence reads: CASSSLAANTDTQYF. The CDR3 DNA sequence: TGTGCCAGTAGTTCCCTAGCGGCGAACACAGATACGCAGTATTTT.

The genes are TRBV21-1 and TRBJ2-5; the table's D call TRBD2 went unverified against the DNA. TRBV21-1 is labeled a pseudogene. This CDR3 has 13 residues. The CDR3 region has the DNA TGTGCCAGCAGCAAAACGGTGCAAGAGACCCAGTACTTC. Translation gives CASSKTVQETQYF.

The chain couples TRBV7-9 to TRBJ2-3, with 16 nucleotides matching TRBD2. Germline V lookup: CDR1 SEHNR, CDR2 FQNEAQ (reference sequence). This CDR3 has 16 residues. J lost 4 bases, V lost 5 bases, and 3 bases had no gene match. Here the CDR3 reads CASSAGTSGRADTQYF. DNA of the CDR3: TGTGCCAGCAGCGCCGGGACTAGCGGGAGGGCAGATACGCAGTATTTT.

The V call is TRBV11-2, the J call TRBJ2-1; 7 nucleotides align to TRBD2. V gave up 1 base and J gave up 9 bases; unmatched junction bases: 6. Looked up from germline, CDR1 is SGHAT and CDR2 is FQNNGV. The CDR3 length is 14 residues. CDR3 loop: CASSLVVERGEQFF. Here the CDR3 DNA reads TGTGCCAGCAGCTTAGTCGTGGAGCGGGGTGAGCAGTTCTTC.

The rearrangement joins TRBV28 to TRBJ1-1, with 7 bases that match TRBD1. The CDR3 sequence is 15 residues long. Germline-derived CDR1 and CDR2 are MDHEN and SYDVKM. V trimming: 2 bases; J trimming: 5 bases; junction bases outside the gene matches: 8. CDR3: CASSLPWTGGTEAFF. For the CDR3, the DNA is TGTGCCAGCAGTTTACCCTGGACAGGAGGAACTGAAGCTTTCTTT.

This chain uses TRBV19 with TRBJ1-2; the match to TRBD1 covers 10 bases. There are 16 residues in the CDR3. V lost 4 bases, J lost 2 bases, and 7 bases stayed unmatched. Germline CDR1 LNHDA, CDR2 SQIVND (reference sequence). The CDR3 region is CASSTRDRGRNYGYTF. CDR3 sequence (DNA): TGTGCCAGTAGTACCCGAGACAGGGGGCGGAACTATGGCTACACCTTC. The variable domain in full, with the rest retrieved from reference TRBV19 and TRBJ1-2, is DGGITQSPKYLFRKEGQNVTLSCEQNLNHDAMYWYRQDPGQGLRLIYYSQIVNDFQKGDIAEGYSVSREKKESFPLTVTSAQKNPTAFYLCASSTRDRGRNYGYTFGSGTRLTVV.

With regard to this clone: The junction and the germline gene differ at one end; a read error may be behind it. The chain employs TRBV29-1 and TRBJ2-1, with 10 bases identical to TRBD1. Germline assignment: CDR1 SQVTM and CDR2 ANQGSEA. There are 11 residues in the CDR3. In nucleotides, the CDR3 is TGCAGCGTTCTTCCGGGACAGGGGTTGCTCTTC. This gives the protein CSVLPGQGLLF.

On this clone: The same CDR3 also results from other DNA sequences found in this sample. The rearrangement joins TRBV5-1 to TRBJ1-2, with 7 bases fitting TRBD1. The V and J ends lost 4 bases and 6 bases, in that order; junction bases with no gene match: 9. The length of the CDR3 is 14 residues. The germline V gene has CDR1 SGHRS and CDR2 YFSETQ. The CDR3 bases are TGCGCCAGCAGCGCGGAACAGGGGTGGGATGGCTACACCTTC. This sequence encodes CASSAEQGWDGYTF.

J is TRBJ1-1 and V is TRBV6-5; a weak D match, TRBD1 (5 bases). The germline CDR1 and CDR2 sequences are MNHEY and SVGAGI. The length of the CDR3 is 13 residues. V was shortened by 4 bases and J by 4 bases, with 10 bases between the two germline ends. CDR3 sequence reads: CASSFRRVTEAFF. The CDR3 region has the DNA TGTGCCAGCAGTTTCCGCAGGGTCACTGAAGCTTTCTTT.